Shown below are 32 T cell receptor beta chains from a single sample sequenced in a study of CD8 T cells in Susac syndrome. An input of about 0.45 to 1 ug of RNA was subjected to reverse transcription using random hexamers. A single record per CDR3 protein comes from TCRdb applying MiXCR to the immunoSEQ multiplex PCR reads. There are some 100,000 distinct CDR3 sequences in the sample; less than 97% occur only once, and more than 0.08% lies in the top ten. Sample: CD4+ T cells from PBMCs. Source of these receptors: a human donor in good health.

For the CDR3, the DNA is TGTGCCAGCAGCTTAGGGTCAAATTCACCCCTCCACTTT. This gives the protein CASSLGSNSPLHF. This chain uses TRBV7-9 with TRBJ1-6; D ambiguous. Germline CDR1 reads SEHNR; CDR2 reads FQNEAQ (reference sequence). CDR3 size: 13 residues. The ends were cut back, 1 base at V and 7 bases at J, with 5 bases in the middle.

The rearrangement uses TRBV7-2 and TRBJ2-7; a weak D match, TRBD1 (6 bases). The CDR3 spans 16 residues. The V and J ends lost 5 bases and 1 base respectively, with 18 bases between them. Germline CDR1 and CDR2: SGHTA and FQGNSA. The CDR3 is CASSGHRDGLSYEQYF. As DNA, the CDR3 is TGTGCCAGCAGCGGACACAGGGACGGGCTTTCCTACGAGCAGTACTTC.

The chain carries TRBV20-1 and TRBJ1-6; 8 nucleotides agree with TRBD1. CDR1 DFQATT and CDR2 SNEGSKA come from the germline V gene (reference sequence). The CDR3 loop spans 13 amino acids. Germline trimming cut 5 bases from V and 6 bases from J; bases unmatched to any gene: 3. The CDR3, as DNA: TGCAGTGCTGACAGGGGAATTAATTCACCCCTCCACTTT. Amino acids: CSADRGINSPLHF.

The J gene is TRBJ2-1, the V gene TRBV3-1; 9 nucleotides line up with TRBD2. The CDR3 contains 16 residues. Germline V gives CDR1 LGHDT, CDR2 YNNKEL (reference sequence). The ends lost 0 bases at V and 4 bases at J; junction bases unmatched: 4. CDR3: CASSQDMRGGYNEQFF. CDR3 in DNA: TGTGCCAGCAGCCAAGATATGCGGGGGGGGTACAATGAGCAGTTCTTC.

The chain joins TRBV7-9 to TRBJ2-7; no reliable D call. Trimming stripped 3 bases from V and 0 bases from J, with 6 bases between. The CDR3 extends over 13 amino acids. Germline CDR1 reads SEHNR; CDR2 reads FQNEAQ (reference sequence). Here the CDR3 reads CASSFPSSYEQYF. The CDR3 nucleotides read TGTGCCAGCAGCTTCCCTAGCTCCTACGAGCAGTACTTC. The full variable domain, rest sourced from reference TRBV7-9 and TRBJ2-7, is DTGVSQNPRHKITKRGQNVTFRCDPISEHNRLYWYRQTLGQGPEFLTYFQNEAQLEKSRLLSDRFSAERPKGSFSTLEIQRTEQGDSAMYLCASSFPSSYEQYFGPGTRLTVT.

This chain connects TRBV12-3 or TRBV12-4 to TRBJ2-7; a possible D gene is TRBD2 (5 bases). This CDR3 has 17 residues. V was clipped by 3 bases and J by 3 bases, with 21 bases between them. The CDR3 nucleotides read TGTGCCAGCAGTTTGGATAGACGGACTCGGGGTAGCTACGAGCAGTACTTC. It encodes CASSLDRRTRGSYEQYF.

The chain employs TRBV30 and TRBJ2-7; 7 bases align to TRBD1. V dropped 3 bases and J dropped 0; count of bases not matched to a gene: 11. The CDR3 is 16 amino acids. CDR1 and CDR2 (germline): GTSNPN, SVGIG (reference sequence). In DNA form, the CDR3 reads TGTGCCTGGAGAGGGGTACAGGGGTCGCGCTCCTACGAGCAGTACTTC. Protein: CAWRGVQGSRSYEQYF. Using reference TRBV30 and TRBJ2-7 for the parts outside the CDR3, the full variable domain is SQTIHQWPATLVQPVGSPLSLECTVEGTSNPNLYWYRQAAGRGLQLLFYSVGIGQISSEVPQNLSASRPQDRQFILSSKKLLLSDSGFYLCAWRGVQGSRSYEQYFGPGTRLTVT.

The chain links TRBV2 to TRBJ2-3; 8 bases are a match to TRBD2. J lost 2 bases, V lost 3 bases, and 4 bases had no gene match. The CDR3 runs to 15 residues. CDR1 and CDR2 from the germline V gene are SNHLY and FYNNEI. CDR3 loop: CASSERGDFTDTQYF. The DNA of the CDR3 is TGTGCCAGCAGTGAGCGGGGGGACTTCACAGATACGCAGTATTTT.

The chain is built from TRBV29-1 and TRBJ1-4, with D hard to call. The V gene lost 4 bases and the J gene lost 4 bases, with 10 bases spanning the gap. The CDR3 sequence is 13 residues long. Per the germline V gene, CDR1 is SQVTM and CDR2 is ANQGSEA. CDR3 bases: TGCAGCGTTGCACGGCGGCTTAATGAAAAACTGTTTTTT. Its protein product is CSVARRLNEKLFF.

The CDR3 loop reads CASSAGQGRNEQYF. The CDR3, as DNA: TGTGCCAGCAGCGCCGGACAGGGGCGAAACGAGCAGTACTTC. The chain is built from TRBV9 and TRBJ2-7, with TRBD1 identical over 9 bases. CDR3 length equals 14 residues. The trim removed 3 bases at V and 5 bases at J, leaving 6 bases unmatched. CDR1 and CDR2 (germline): SGDLS, YYNGEE.

In this sample, this clonotype turned up once. This chain links TRBV20-1 with TRBJ2-7; 7 nucleotides match TRBD2. The V segment lost 5 bases and the J segment 2 bases; nucleotides outside the gene matches: 6. The germline V gene encodes CDR1 DFQATT and CDR2 SNEGSKA (reference sequence). CDR3 length: 13 residues. CDR3 residues: CSASTSPTYEQYF. CDR3 sequence (DNA): TGCAGTGCTTCGACTAGCCCCACCTACGAGCAGTACTTC.

CDR3: CASSPDRAPGANVLTF. The CDR3 region has the DNA TGTGCCAGCAGTCCGGACAGGGCCCCTGGGGCCAACGTCCTGACTTTC. The chain uses TRBV27 and TRBJ2-6, with 8 bases lining up with TRBD1. Germline V gene data show CDR1 as MNHEY and CDR2 as SMNVEV (reference sequence). This CDR3 has 16 amino acids. V trimming: 5 bases; J trimming: 2 bases; junction bases outside the gene matches: 5.

This chain connects TRBV5-1 to TRBJ2-7, with D perhaps matching TRBD1 or TRBD2 (5 bases each). Germline values: CDR1 SGHRS, CDR2 YFSETQ. V was pared by 4 bases and J by 6 bases, with 14 bases between. The CDR3 spans 13 residues. The CDR3 is CASSRDRPGEQYF. The CDR3 DNA reads as TGCGCCAGCAGCAGGGACCGGCCCGGCGAGCAGTACTTC.

This clonotype has just one count. The rearrangement uses TRBV10-3 and TRBJ1-4; D not certain. There are 15 residues in the CDR3. Germline loops: CDR1 ENHRY, CDR2 SYGVKD. Trimming stripped 0 bases from V and 0 bases from J, with 5 bases between. CDR3 sequence reads: CAISESDATNEKLFF. CDR3 bases: TGTGCCATCAGTGAGTCGGATGCAACTAATGAAAAACTGTTTTTT.

The chain recombines TRBV5-1 with TRBJ2-1; 14 nucleotides agree with TRBD2. CDR1 SGHRS and CDR2 YFSETQ come from the germline V gene. V trimming: 4 bases; J trimming: 6 bases; junction bases outside the gene matches: 9. The CDR3 has 17 amino acids. CDR3: CASSHTGLAGVFNEQFF. The CDR3 DNA is TGCGCCAGCAGCCACACGGGACTAGCGGGAGTATTCAATGAGCAGTTCTTC.

The chain couples TRBV6-6 to TRBJ1-3, with 9 bases lining up with TRBD1. CDR1 and CDR2 (germline): MNHNY, SVGAGI (reference sequence). The CDR3 sequence is 14 residues long. V was pared by 4 bases and J by 5 bases, with 3 bases of the junction left unmatched. The chain's CDR3 is CASSSDRGRNTIYF. Written as DNA, the CDR3 is TGTGCCAGCAGTTCAGACAGGGGGAGAAACACCATATATTTT.

This chain connects TRBV19 to TRBJ1-2, with 9 bases identical to TRBD1. Germline CDR1 LNHDA, CDR2 SQIVND (reference sequence). There are 15 residues in the CDR3. The V gene end was trimmed by 5 bases and the J gene end by 8 bases; junction bases not matched to a gene: 12. The CDR3 bases are TGTGCCAGTAGTCCGGAGGGGACAGGGATTGGCGGCTACACCTTC. Encoded protein: CASSPEGTGIGGYTF.

The rearrangement links TRBV18 to TRBJ1-2, with D possibly matching TRBD1 (5 bases). Germline CDR1 is KGHSH and CDR2 is LQKENI. This CDR3 has 15 residues. The germline V and J ends were trimmed by 3 bases and 3 bases, with 14 bases remaining between them. DNA for the CDR3: TGTGCCAGCTCACCTGGATCCGGGGGTGACTATGGCTACACCTTC. It codes for CASSPGSGGDYGYTF.

This clonotype was observed a single time. Compared with germline, one end of the junction differs, possibly owing to a read error. V usage is TRBV29-1 and J usage is TRBJ1-1; 7 nucleotides agree with TRBD1. This CDR3 has 15 amino acids. In germline, CDR1 is SQVTM, CDR2 ANQGSEA. CDR3 in amino acids: CSVPPTTGLNTEALF. The CDR3 region has the DNA TGCAGCGTCCCCCCCACGACAGGGCTGAACACTGAAGCTCTCTTT. Complete variable domain (other parts from reference TRBV29-1 and TRBJ1-1): SAVISQKPSRDICQRGTSLTIQCQVDSQVTMMFWYRQQPGQSLTLIATANQGSEATYESGFVIDKFPISRPNLTFSTLTVSNMSPEDSSIYLCSVPPTTGLNTEALFGQGTRLTVV.

The chain recombines TRBV20-1 with TRBJ2-3; 8 nucleotides line up with TRBD2. The CDR3 totals 15 residues. Germline V lookup: CDR1 DFQATT, CDR2 SNEGSKA (reference sequence). Trimming cost V 0 bases and J 5 bases; bases outside gene matches: 7. The CDR3 DNA sequence: TGCAGTGCTAGAGATCGATTAGCGGGACGAGATACGCAGTATTTT. Translated: CSARDRLAGRDTQYF.

The chain links TRBV20-1 to TRBJ2-7, with 7 bases matching TRBD2. Germline CDR1 DFQATT, CDR2 SNEGSKA (reference sequence). The ends lost 0 bases at V and 2 bases at J; junction bases unmatched: 7. This CDR3 spans 15 amino acids. Written as DNA, the CDR3 is TGCAGTGCTAGAGATCCCCGGACTAGTGCCTACGAGCAGTACTTC. Translation gives CSARDPRTSAYEQYF.

This clonotype was counted a single time. The chain recombines TRBV9 with TRBJ1-6, with a weak D call TRBD1 (5 bases). This CDR3 spans 17 amino acids. CDR1 is SGDLS, CDR2 YYNGEE, per germline. V was trimmed by 0 bases and J by 7 bases, leaving 17 bases between them. CDR3 coding DNA: TGTGCCAGCAGCGTAGGAAACACGGGGCAGCCCAATTCACCCCTCCACTTT. Protein product: CASSVGNTGQPNSPLHF.

This clonotype was seen a single time. J is TRBJ2-2 and V is TRBV5-1, with D possibly TRBD2 on 6 matching bases. The CDR3 is 17 residues long. Germline lookup yields CDR1 SGHRS and CDR2 YFSETQ. Trimming cost V 3 bases and J 0 bases, with 15 bases left between them. This CDR3 is CASSSRLGGTNTGELFF. CDR3 sequence (DNA): TGCGCCAGCAGCTCCCGGTTGGGGGGAACGAACACCGGGGAGCTGTTTTTT.

The chain employs TRBV23-1 and TRBJ2-1; the D is unclear. TRBV23-1 carries the ORF label, with uncertain function. The ends were cut back, 0 bases at V and 9 bases at J, with 6 bases in the middle. The CDR3 covers 12 residues. CDR3 in DNA: TGCGCCAGCAGTCAATCAGCCGTTGAGCAGTTCTTC. Translation: CASSQSAVEQFF.

The genes are TRBV11-1 and TRBJ1-1; possibly TRBD1 for D (5 bases). Germline CDR1 and CDR2: SGHAT and FQDESV (reference sequence). Trimming removed 2 bases at V and 3 bases at J, with 19 bases between. The CDR3 has 17 residues. The CDR3 DNA reads as TGTGCCAGCAGCTTACCGAGACTGTCTCGAGGGGACACTGAAGCTTTCTTT. This translates into CASSLPRLSRGDTEAFF.

The chain employs TRBV28 and TRBJ2-2, with D unresolved. V lost 5 bases and J 2 bases, leaving 6 bases between the germline ends. Germline values: CDR1 MDHEN, CDR2 SYDVKM. This CDR3 spans 13 amino acids. DNA for the CDR3: TGTGCCAGCAGTCCGATAAACACCGGGGAGCTGTTTTTT. Translated: CASSPINTGELFF.

This chain connects TRBV6-1 to TRBJ2-7; a possible D gene is TRBD2 (5 bases). This CDR3 has 12 residues. The V gene's germline CDR1 is MNHNS and CDR2 SASEGT. V was shortened by 4 bases and J by 3 bases, with 7 bases between the two germline ends. As DNA, the CDR3 is TGTGCCAGCAGTGGAGGGTTCTACGAGCAGTACTTC. This encodes CASSGGFYEQYF.

This clonotype was seen once. The rearrangement links TRBV6-2 or TRBV6-3 to TRBJ2-1; D is uncertain. This CDR3 region has 15 residues. Deletions cut 5 bases from V and 2 bases from J, with 13 bases between. In germline, CDR1 is MNHEY, CDR2 SVGEGT. CDR3 region: CASSEVVPTYNEQFF. In nucleotides, the CDR3 is TGTGCCAGCAGTGAGGTGGTCCCTACCTACAATGAGCAGTTCTTC.

The V gene is TRBV12-3 or TRBV12-4, the J gene TRBJ2-2; no firm D call. The CDR3 covers 13 residues. Trimming cost V 7 bases and J 2 bases, with 8 bases left between them. The CDR3 nucleotides are TGTGCCAGCACCCAAGGAAACACCGGGGAGCTGTTTTTT. This translates into CASTQGNTGELFF.

The chain employs TRBV27 and TRBJ2-3, with a weak D call TRBD1 (7 bases). There are 13 residues in the CDR3. Trimming took off 3 bases at V and 14 bases at J, with 18 bases between the two ends. Germline loops: CDR1 MNHEY, CDR2 SMNVEV (reference sequence). CDR3 region: CASSFEGGQRGYF. The CDR3 DNA is TGTGCCAGCAGTTTTGAGGGGGGACAGAGGGGGTATTTT.

The CDR3 region has the DNA TGCGCCAGCAGCTTAATTAGCGGGACCGGGGAGCTGTTTTTT. It is translated as CASSLISGTGELFF. This rearrangement joins TRBV5-1 to TRBJ2-2; 7 nucleotides agree with TRBD2. The V and J ends lost 2 bases and 5 bases, in that order; junction bases with no gene match: 3. CDR1 is SGHRS and CDR2 is YFSETQ in the germline V gene. The CDR3 has 14 amino acids.

This chain uses TRBV30 with TRBJ1-2; 8 bases match TRBD1. This CDR3 is 15 amino acids long. The trim removed 1 base at V and 2 bases at J, leaving 6 bases unmatched. CDR1 and CDR2 (germline): GTSNPN, SVGIG (reference sequence). The CDR3 sequence is CAWSGGDRPNYGYTF. The CDR3 nucleotides read TGTGCCTGGAGTGGCGGGGACAGGCCAAACTATGGCTACACCTTC.